The next 30 T cell receptor beta chains were all read from a single sample in a study of blood T cells in healthy people across ages. Sample-barcoded 5' priming and a J-beta primer mix drove a second PCR of about 6 to 12 cycles. Via MiXCR, TCRdb re-called the 5' RACE reads, giving one row per CDR3 protein. The sample lists around 800,000 distinct CDR3 sequences, 25% to 30% seen once, with approximately 2.9% in the top ten. The sample was also reused in another study, on T cells of mothers and their children.

Sequencing input: blood. Source of these receptors: a boy between 10 and 17 years old in good health.

This chain connects TRBV7-3 to TRBJ2-5; 10 nucleotides align to TRBD2. The CDR3 covers 14 residues. Germline lookup yields CDR1 SGHTA and CDR2 FQGTGA. V shed 5 bases and J 4 bases; nucleotides not matched to a gene: 4. The CDR3 reads CASSPSGGPETQYF. CDR3 coding DNA: TGTGCCAGCAGCCCTAGCGGGGGCCCAGAGACCCAGTACTTC.

The rearrangement joins TRBV5-5 to TRBJ2-7, with 7 bases fitting TRBD2. V was pared by 0 bases and J by 4 bases, with 7 bases of the junction left unmatched. Germline-derived CDR1 and CDR2 are SGHKS and YYEKEE (reference sequence). The CDR3 is 15 amino acids. CDR3 residues: CASSLAWGGRYEQYF. CDR3 bases: TGTGCCAGCAGCTTGGCGTGGGGGGGAAGGTACGAGCAGTACTTC.

The gene calls are TRBV12-3 or TRBV12-4 and TRBJ1-6; TRBD1 aligns across 7 bases. V shed 6 bases, J shed 9 bases, and the junction held 8 bases outside the gene matches. CDR3 length: 14 amino acids. CDR3 region: CASRESGGVSPLHF. CDR3 nucleotide sequence: TGTGCCAGCAGAGAATCAGGGGGAGTTTCACCCCTCCACTTT.

The chain employs TRBV2 and TRBJ2-7; D remains ambiguous. The V gene's germline CDR1 is SNHLY and CDR2 FYNNEI. The germline V and J ends were trimmed by 0 bases and 2 bases, with 8 bases remaining between them. The CDR3 has 14 amino acids. The CDR3 reads CASSEARRPYEQYF. CDR3 in DNA: TGTGCCAGCAGTGAAGCGCGACGGCCCTACGAGCAGTACTTC.

This clonotype was seen a few times. This chain joins TRBV7-8 and TRBJ1-4; possible D gene TRBD1, 5 bases. CDR1 and CDR2 (germline): SGHVS, FQNEAQ. V lost 3 bases and J lost 8, with 13 bases in between. CDR3 length: 14 residues. CDR3: CASSLQGSYEKLFF. The DNA for the CDR3 is TGTGCCAGCAGCTTGCAGGGATCTTACGAAAAACTGTTTTTT.

The table lists this clonotype with a few counts. J is TRBJ1-2 and V is TRBV20-1; D gene ambiguous. This CDR3 is 14 amino acids long. V was trimmed by 2 bases and J by 1 base, leaving 11 bases between them. Germline lookup yields CDR1 DFQATT and CDR2 SNEGSKA (reference sequence). CDR3 nucleotide sequence: TGCAGTGCTAGACTCGGGTCGATTAACTATGGCTACACCTTC. Protein: CSARLGSINYGYTF.

CDR3 DNA sequence: TGTGCCATTGGACGGACAACTAATGAAAAACTGTTTTTT. Residues: CAIGRTTNEKLFF. This rearrangement joins TRBV6-6 to TRBJ1-4, with no clear D. Germline V gene data show CDR1 as MNHNY and CDR2 as SVGAGI (reference sequence). The length of the CDR3 is 13 residues. Trimming left V 10 bases short and J 0 bases short, with 9 bases between.

The rearrangement links TRBV9 to TRBJ1-1, with 9 bases identical to TRBD1. Germline V gene lookup returns CDR1 SGDLS and CDR2 YYNGEE. The ends lost 5 bases at V and 4 bases at J; junction bases unmatched: 6. CDR3 size: 14 residues. The CDR3 here is CASSGDRGVTEAFF. CDR3 nucleotides: TGTGCCAGCAGTGGCGACAGGGGGGTCACTGAAGCTTTCTTT.

This clonotype was seen a few times. The chain recombines TRBV7-9 with TRBJ2-1; 7 bases fit TRBD1. The CDR3 consists of 15 residues. Germline values: CDR1 SEHNR, CDR2 FQNEAQ (reference sequence). Trimming at V came to 2 bases and at J to 8 bases, leaving 9 bases not matched to a gene. The CDR3 region is CASSLYRDSSDEQFF. The DNA of the CDR3 is TGTGCCAGCAGCTTATATCGGGACAGTTCGGATGAGCAGTTCTTC.

The rearrangement joins TRBV7-9 to TRBJ2-3; no firm D call. V was cut by 4 bases and J by 0 bases, with 11 bases left in between. Germline lookup yields CDR1 SEHNR and CDR2 FQNEAQ (reference sequence). CDR3 length: 15 residues. The CDR3 DNA reads TGTGCCAGCAGCTCGGGCGACCCTAGCACAGATACGCAGTATTTT. This translates into CASSSGDPSTDTQYF.

Comment on this clonotype: A junction end diverges from the germline sequence, so it may reflect a read error. The chain is built from TRBV11-1 and TRBJ2-5, with TRBD1 matching 7 bases. Germline assignment: CDR1 SGHAT and CDR2 FQDESV (reference sequence). This CDR3 contains 16 residues. For the CDR3, the DNA is TGTGCCAACAGCTTAGAAGCCGGGGACAGAATACCTTTACTTTGCTTC. Amino acids: CANSLEAGDRIPLLCF. Together with reference TRBV11-1 and TRBJ2-5, the CDR3 gives the full variable domain: EAEVAQSPRYKITEKSQAVAFWCDPISGHATLYWYRQILGQGPELLVQFQDESVVDDSQLPKDRFSAERLKGVDSTLKIQPAELGDSAMYLCANSLEAGDRIPLLCFGPGTRLLVL.

This chain links TRBV20-1 with TRBJ2-2; D ambiguous. The CDR3 runs to 12 residues. Trimming took off 6 bases at V and 1 base at J, with 6 bases between the two ends. The V gene's germline CDR1 is DFQATT and CDR2 SNEGSKA (reference sequence). The DNA of the CDR3 is TGCAGTGCCCCCAGGAACACCGGGGAGCTGTTTTTT. Its translation is CSAPRNTGELFF.

The chain carries TRBV20-1 and TRBJ2-7; D might be TRBD2 (5 bases). V was shortened by 0 bases and J by 2 bases, with 14 bases between the two germline ends. The CDR3 extends over 15 amino acids. In germline, CDR1 is DFQATT, CDR2 SNEGSKA (reference sequence). CDR3 residues: CSARDPGYSPYEQYF. Written as DNA, the CDR3 is TGCAGTGCTAGAGATCCGGGATACAGTCCCTACGAGCAGTACTTC.

This clonotype was seen more than once but under ten times. This chain joins TRBV5-1 and TRBJ1-4, with D possibly TRBD1 on 5 matching bases. This CDR3 contains 16 residues. V was pared by 4 bases and J by 5 bases, with 18 bases between. Germline CDR1 SGHRS, CDR2 YFSETQ. This CDR3 reads CASSPRGTDYNEKLFF. The CDR3 nucleotides are TGCGCCAGCAGCCCACGCGGGACGGACTACAATGAAAAACTGTTTTTT.

J is TRBJ2-7 and V is TRBV27; maybe TRBD2 (6 bases). Germline CDR1 and CDR2: MNHEY and SMNVEV (reference sequence). Trimming stripped 0 bases from V and 3 bases from J, with 12 bases between. This CDR3 region has 15 residues. CDR3 nucleotides: TGTGCCAGCAGTTTATCGAATAGGGGAGGCTACGAGCAGTACTTC. The encoded protein is CASSLSNRGGYEQYF.

In the case of this clonotype: A read error may account for a junction end that differs from germline. CDR3 nucleotide sequence: TGCGCCAGCAGCTTGACGGGACTAGGTAACTACAGTGAGCAGTTCTTC. Residues: CASSLTGLGNYSEQFF. The chain links TRBV5-1 to TRBJ2-5; 8 positions match TRBD2. The J call is uncertain, as TRBJ2-1 better fits the DNA end. CDR1 is SGHRS and CDR2 is YFSETQ in the germline V gene. The CDR3 sequence is 16 residues long.

There are a few counts of this clonotype. The chain is built from TRBV10-3 and TRBJ2-1, with D perhaps matching TRBD2 (7 bases). Germline-derived CDR1 and CDR2 are ENHRY and SYGVKD. The V and J ends lost 0 bases and 10 bases respectively, with 10 bases between them. The CDR3 is 13 residues long. The DNA of the CDR3 is TGTGCCATCAGTGAGTCGACGGGGGGCGAGCAGTTCTTC. The encoded protein is CAISESTGGEQFF.

This clonotype came up a few times. CDR3 in DNA: TGCGCCAGCAGCACCTGGACAGGGATGGACACTGAAGCTTTCTTT. It encodes CASSTWTGMDTEAFF. The V gene is TRBV5-1, the J gene TRBJ1-1; 8 bases are shared with TRBD1. Germline CDR1 reads SGHRS; CDR2 reads YFSETQ. The junction had 8 bases not matched to a gene; V was cut back by 4 bases and J by 3 bases. The CDR3 consists of 15 residues.

The chain has TRBV7-2 and TRBJ1-2; the match to TRBD1 covers 9 bases. V gave up 5 bases and J gave up 4 bases; unmatched junction bases: 5. Germline V CDR1 and CDR2: SGHTA, FQGNSA. CDR3 size: 14 residues. CDR3 loop: CASSQDRGFYGYTF. CDR3 bases: TGTGCCAGCAGCCAGGACAGGGGATTCTATGGCTACACCTTC.

V and J are TRBV13 and TRBJ2-5; TRBD1 matches 7 bases. The trim removed 4 bases at V and 1 base at J, leaving 6 bases unmatched. The length of the CDR3 is 15 residues. Germline V gene sequence: CDR1 PRHDT, CDR2 FYEKMQ (reference sequence). CDR3: CASSSPTGTQETQYF. The CDR3 DNA follows: TGTGCCAGCAGCTCTCCGACAGGGACCCAAGAGACCCAGTACTTC.

This clonotype has at least ten counts. The V call is TRBV4-1, the J call TRBJ2-2; unclear D gene. Looked up from germline, CDR1 is MGHRA and CDR2 is YSYEKL. V was shortened by 5 bases and J by 0 bases, with 7 bases between the two germline ends. The CDR3 has 14 amino acids. For the CDR3, the DNA is TGCGCCAGCAGCTTCGGTTCGAACACCGGGGAGCTGTTTTTT. It encodes CASSFGSNTGELFF.

This chain joins TRBV5-6 and TRBJ2-3; D tentatively fits TRBD1 or TRBD2 (5 bases each). CDR3 size: 14 residues. V lost 1 base, J lost 4 bases, and 10 bases lay in between. Germline V gives CDR1 SGHDT, CDR2 YYEEEE. Here the CDR3 reads CASSLSWGSDTQYF. In DNA, the CDR3 is TGTGCCAGCAGCTTGAGTTGGGGGTCAGATACGCAGTATTTT.

This chain links TRBV2 with TRBJ2-4; 9 nucleotides match TRBD1. The J segment lost 9 bases and the V segment lost 6 bases, leaving 12 bases of the junction unmatched. The CDR3 contains 15 residues. The V gene's germline CDR1 is SNHLY and CDR2 FYNNEI. CDR3 DNA sequence: TGTGCCAGCAGAACCGGGACAGGGAGGAGAAGCATTCAGTACTTC. Translated: CASRTGTGRRSIQYF.

This clonotype has only a few counts. The chain couples TRBV10-1 to TRBJ1-1, with D possibly TRBD1 on 5 matching bases. Germline assignment: CDR1 WNHNN and CDR2 SYGVQD (reference sequence). This CDR3 has 14 residues. V lost 7 bases and J lost 5, with 17 bases in between. The CDR3 loop reads CASTEVAGRTEAFF. For the CDR3, the DNA is TGCGCCAGCACCGAAGTAGCGGGGCGGACTGAAGCTTTCTTT.

This clonotype was found a few times. J is TRBJ2-5 and V is TRBV10-3; D is perhaps TRBD1 (6 bases). The germline V and J ends were trimmed by 10 bases and 2 bases, with 23 bases remaining between them. Germline values: CDR1 ENHRY, CDR2 SYGVKD. The CDR3 loop spans 16 amino acids. CDR3 DNA sequence: TGTGCCAATCGTCCTACCGGGACACAGATTCAAGAGACCCAGTACTTC. This encodes CANRPTGTQIQETQYF.

This clonotype was recorded a few times. The chain is built from TRBV5-1 and TRBJ2-5; the match to TRBD1 covers 8 bases. V dropped 4 bases and J dropped 4; count of bases not matched to a gene: 6. Germline values: CDR1 SGHRS, CDR2 YFSETQ. This CDR3 is built from 14 residues. The DNA of the CDR3 is TGCGCCAGCAGCAGCGACAGGGGAACAGAGACCCAGTACTTC. Translating gives CASSSDRGTETQYF.

The chain uses TRBV30 and TRBJ1-2; 8 bases agree with TRBD1. Germline trimming cut 5 bases from V and 3 bases from J; bases unmatched to any gene: 5. This CDR3 spans 13 amino acids. Germline CDR1 and CDR2: GTSNPN and SVGIG (reference sequence). The CDR3 DNA follows: TGTGCCTGGGCCAACAGGGGGGACTATGGCTACACCTTC. Protein: CAWANRGDYGYTF.

This clonotype has more than one count but fewer than ten. The CDR3 DNA reads TGTGCCAGCAGTTCTATGGGCAATCAGCCCCAGCATTTT. It is translated as CASSSMGNQPQHF. The chain links TRBV12-3 or TRBV12-4 to TRBJ1-5; D unresolved. This CDR3 is built from 13 residues. V shed 4 bases and J shed 2 bases, with 6 bases lying between them.

CDR3: CSVDLDRAGASEQYF. CDR3 bases: TGCAGCGTTGACCTAGACAGGGCAGGGGCAAGCGAGCAGTACTTC. The rearrangement uses TRBV29-1 and TRBJ2-7; 7 positions agree with TRBD1. With 3 bases clipped from V and 6 bases from J, the junction kept 14 bases outside the gene matches. The CDR3 is 15 amino acids. CDR1 and CDR2 (germline): SQVTM, ANQGSEA.

This clonotype has a handful of counts. The chain links TRBV24-1 to TRBJ2-5, with D perhaps TRBD2 (7 bases). TRBJ2-1 explains the end of the DNA better; the J call may be wrong. Germline V gives CDR1 KGHDR, CDR2 SFDVKD. The CDR3 extends over 16 amino acids. This chain's CDR3 is CATSDPRGAPYNEQFF. Written as DNA, the CDR3 is TGTGCCACCAGTGATCCTCGGGGGGCCCCTTACAATGAGCAGTTCTTC.